The sequence of this T cell receptor (beta chain) was determined in a study of T-cell reconstitution after alpha-beta-depleted transplantation in children. Germline V gene data show CDR1 as SGHAT and CDR2 as FQNNGV. V lost 5 bases, J lost 4 bases, and 7 bases stayed unmatched. The CDR3 has 14 residues. The authors prepared the TCRbeta library with unique molecular identifiers. One entry per CDR3 protein, called by TCRdb with MiXCR from the PCR reads. The repertoire has hundreds of thousands of distinct CDR3 sequences, 9.5% to 15% of them found once; the top ten carry around 5.8%. The chain has TRBV11-2 and TRBJ2-7, with TRBD2 identical over 8 bases. The material sequenced was PBMCs from the stem cell graft donor, taken from the stem cell graft. This clonotype was sampled from a human donor who donated a stem cell graft to a child with combined immunodeficiency. The DNA for the CDR3 is TGTGCCAGCAGCCCCGTAGCGGGGCCGTACGAGCAGTACTTC. It codes for CASSPVAGPYEQYF.